The T cell receptor beta chain described here comes from a study of cytomegalovirus exposure and HLA in healthy donors. Whole-study context: HLA-typed donors were the source of about 85 million unique TCRs held in an early data release. Study results and limitations: The listing of 150 to 200 TCR beta chains classed them as cytomegalovirus-associated. HLA allele associations emerged for roughly 17,000 TCR beta sequences in a later analysis, at 0.05 false discovery rate. Later work showed greater clonal expansion in HLA-associated TCR beta chains than in equally common others.

PCR primers comprised 60 Vbeta and 13 Jbeta primers. Sequencing was performed with immunoSEQ multiplex PCR; in TCRdb, only in-frame clones are kept and a portion is missing. The sample includes about 200,000 clones, 70% to 90% of them seen just once. The CDR3 loop spans 12 amino acids. Germline V gives CDR1 SNHLY, CDR2 FYNNEI. Trimming left V 9 bases short and J 1 base short, with 9 bases between. This clone has a handful of counts. Its target is unknown. This TCR was sampled from a woman between 45 and 65 years old in good health and CMV-seronegative. Input material: PBMCs. This chain uses TRBV2 with TRBJ1-1, with D unresolved. CDR3 sequence: CARNGKNTEAFF. In nucleotides, the CDR3 is TGTGCCAGAAACGGGAAGAACACTGAAGCTTTCTTT.